The clone carrying this T cell receptor beta chain was detected only a few times. The sample belongs to a study of T-cell memory formation after mild COVID-19. TCRdb itself ran the 5' RACE reads through MiXCR, one entry per CDR3 protein. The data hold 400,000 or so distinct CDR3 sequences, with over 15% observed a single time. Germline values: CDR1 MNHEY, CDR2 SVGAGI. This CDR3 is 15 amino acids long. V lost 6 bases and J lost 4; bases outside the gene matches: 5. Source material: PBMCs or a T cell subset sorted from them (not recorded which). The chain links TRBV6-5 to TRBJ2-3, with 12 bases fitting TRBD2. The clonotype was recovered from an adult woman who had mild COVID-19 (a few samples of this study predate the infection). Cell type and time point are not known. For the CDR3, the DNA is TGTGCCAGCAGCCCGACTAGCGGGGGCGCAGATACGCAGTATTTT. This codes for CASSPTSGGADTQYF.